Each of the 21 T cell receptor beta chains below was sequenced from the same sample in a study of T cell changes during pregnancy in multiple sclerosis. Measured with immunoSEQ multiplex PCR; TCRdb has only the in-frame clones, and not every one. The table records under 60,000 clones, roughly 94% of them present only once. Here the sequenced sample was CD4+ T cells from peripheral blood mononuclear cells, taken in the third trimester of pregnancy. The receptors shown here come from a female donor with multiple sclerosis, enrolled in a pregnancy study.

This clone has just one count. The V call is TRBV30, the J call TRBJ1-1; perhaps TRBD1 as D (6 bases). Trimming pared 3 bases from V and 0 bases from J, leaving 8 bases between. This CDR3 contains 13 residues. CDR1 and CDR2 from the germline V gene are GTSNPN and SVGIG (reference sequence). The CDR3 DNA sequence: TGTGCCTGGAGCAGGGGAATGAACACTGAAGCTTTCTTT. Amino acids: CAWSRGMNTEAFF.

V usage is TRBV6-1 and J usage is TRBJ1-6; a possible D gene is TRBD1 (5 bases). The CDR3 consists of 14 residues. Trimming pared 3 bases from V and 9 bases from J, leaving 12 bases between. Per germline, CDR1 MNHNS and CDR2 SASEGT. The chain's CDR3 is CASSESAGRSPLHF. CDR3 bases: TGTGCCAGCAGTGAGTCGGCAGGGCGTTCACCCCTCCACTTT.

The V call is TRBV5-1, the J call TRBJ2-1; 12 bases line up with TRBD2. Germline V gives CDR1 SGHRS, CDR2 YFSETQ. After removal of 0 bases from V and 4 bases from J, the junction contained 17 bases not matched to a gene. This CDR3 is 21 amino acids long. The CDR3 loop is CASSLVQGIRTSGIRYNEQFF. CDR3 bases: TGCGCCAGCAGCTTGGTTCAGGGAATAAGGACTAGCGGGATCCGGTACAATGAGCAGTTCTTC. Looking up the rest from reference TRBV5-1 and TRBJ2-1 gives the full variable domain: KAGVTQTPRYLIKTRGQQVTLSCSPISGHRSVSWYQQTPGQGLQFLFEYFSETQRNKGNFPGRFSGRQFSNSRSEMNVSTLELGDSALYLCASSLVQGIRTSGIRYNEQFFGPGTRLTVL.

CDR3 bases: TGCGCCAGCAGCGCCCTGGGGGGAGGGCCGAGCACAGATACGCAGTATTTT. Amino acid sequence: CASSALGGGPSTDTQYF. V usage is TRBV5-1 and J usage is TRBJ2-3; 7 bases are a match to TRBD2. The germline V gene has CDR1 SGHRS and CDR2 YFSETQ. Trimming at V came to 4 bases and at J to 0 bases, leaving 11 bases not matched to a gene. The CDR3 has 17 amino acids.

The rearrangement uses TRBV7-8 and TRBJ1-4; D unresolved. This CDR3 has 15 residues. Looked up from germline, CDR1 is SGHVS and CDR2 is FQNEAQ. V was cut by 0 bases and J by 4 bases, with 9 bases left in between. Here the CDR3 reads CASSLAGVVNEKLFF. CDR3 in DNA: TGTGCCAGCAGCTTAGCCGGAGTGGTTAATGAAAAACTGTTTTTT.

The rearrangement uses TRBV5-6 and TRBJ1-1, with TRBD1 matching 10 bases. With V trimmed by 4 bases and J by 4 bases, 10 bases remained unmatched. The CDR3 is 16 residues long. CDR1 and CDR2 from the germline V gene are SGHDT and YYEEEE. CDR3 in amino acids: CASSLLDRGSFTEAFF. The DNA of the CDR3 is TGTGCCAGCAGCCTGCTGGACAGGGGGTCATTCACTGAAGCTTTCTTT.

The chain is built from TRBV5-1 and TRBJ2-5; 9 positions agree with TRBD2. The CDR3 loop spans 14 amino acids. Germline V lookup: CDR1 SGHRS, CDR2 YFSETQ. V gave up 5 bases and J gave up 4 bases; unmatched junction bases: 6. CDR3 amino acids: CASRRREGRETQYF. The CDR3 region has the DNA TGCGCCAGCAGACGGCGGGAGGGCCGAGAGACCCAGTACTTC.

The chain is built from TRBV19 and TRBJ2-1; 7 bases align to TRBD1. J lost 7 bases, V lost 7 bases, and 13 bases had no gene match. Looked up from germline, CDR1 is LNHDA and CDR2 is SQIVND (reference sequence). This CDR3 region has 15 residues. The CDR3 coding sequence is TGTGCCAGTACCCCAAGACAGGGTTTGGGAAATGAGCAGTTCTTC. Protein sequence: CASTPRQGLGNEQFF. Together with reference TRBV19 and TRBJ2-1, the CDR3 gives the full variable domain: DGGITQSPKYLFRKEGQNVTLSCEQNLNHDAMYWYRQDPGQGLRLIYYSQIVNDFQKGDIAEGYSVSREKKESFPLTVTSAQKNPTAFYLCASTPRQGLGNEQFFGPGTRLTVL.

J is TRBJ2-6 and V is TRBV19; weak D call: TRBD2 (6 bases). The CDR3 is 16 amino acids. Germline assignment: CDR1 LNHDA and CDR2 SQIVND (reference sequence). V gave up 5 bases and J gave up 0 bases, with 11 bases separating them. This chain's CDR3 is CASSGTGLSGANVLTF. The CDR3 DNA follows: TGTGCCAGTAGTGGGACTGGGCTCTCTGGGGCCAACGTCCTGACTTTC.

The chain employs TRBV7-2 and TRBJ1-3, with D uncertain. Trimming removed 2 bases from V and 8 bases from J, with 7 bases in between. Germline V CDR1 and CDR2: SGHTA, FQGNSA. The CDR3 extends over 12 amino acids. The CDR3 coding sequence is TGTGCCAGCAGCTTAAATTCGGACACCATATATTTT. It specifies CASSLNSDTIYF.

V usage is TRBV19 and J usage is TRBJ1-3; D uncertain. Germline V CDR1 and CDR2: LNHDA, SQIVND (reference sequence). The CDR3 runs to 14 residues. The germline V and J ends were trimmed by 10 bases and 8 bases, with 21 bases remaining between them. In nucleotides, the CDR3 is TGTGCCACCATGATTCGGTCTGCAGGCTACACCATATATTTT. It translates to CATMIRSAGYTIYF.

J is TRBJ2-1 and V is TRBV13; 11 bases fit TRBD2. The CDR3 length is 16 residues. CDR1 is PRHDT and CDR2 is FYEKMQ in the germline V gene (reference sequence). V was clipped by 4 bases and J by 9 bases; unmatched bases: 11. This chain's CDR3 is CASSSHIAGGSGEQFF. CDR3 nucleotides: TGTGCCAGCAGCTCCCATATAGCGGGAGGGTCGGGTGAGCAGTTCTTC.

The chain recombines TRBV11-2 with TRBJ2-5; 9 bases align to TRBD2. V was pared by 5 bases and J by 5 bases, with 9 bases of the junction left unmatched. The CDR3 consists of 15 residues. From germline, CDR1 is SGHAT and CDR2 FQNNGV. In DNA form, the CDR3 reads TGTGCCAGCAGCCTAATAGCGGGAGCGAGGGAGACCCAGTACTTC. As protein: CASSLIAGARETQYF.

This clone appeared once. V usage is TRBV28 and J usage is TRBJ2-2, with a tentative D call TRBD1 (5 bases). Trimming shortened V by 4 bases and J by 6 bases, and 21 bases separated the two germline ends. Germline loops: CDR1 MDHEN, CDR2 SYDVKM. The CDR3 length is 17 residues. CDR3 region: CASSSWGPPIGSGELFF. CDR3 nucleotides: TGTGCCAGCAGTTCCTGGGGCCCTCCGATTGGGTCCGGGGAGCTGTTTTTT.

The gene calls are TRBV5-1 and TRBJ2-7, with TRBD2 matching over 10 bases. The germline CDR1 and CDR2 sequences are SGHRS and YFSETQ. This CDR3 has 16 amino acids. With V trimmed by 4 bases and J by 4 bases, 11 bases remained unmatched. CDR3 amino acids: CASSTDRASGSYEQYF. The CDR3 DNA follows: TGCGCCAGCAGCACGGATCGCGCTAGCGGGAGTTACGAGCAGTACTTC. Full variable domain (missing parts from reference TRBV5-1 and TRBJ2-7): KAGVTQTPRYLIKTRGQQVTLSCSPISGHRSVSWYQQTPGQGLQFLFEYFSETQRNKGNFPGRFSGRQFSNSRSEMNVSTLELGDSALYLCASSTDRASGSYEQYFGPGTRLTVT.

CDR3 bases: TGCGCCAGCAGCTTGGAAGGGGCTTCCTATAATTCACCCCTCCACTTT. Protein: CASSLEGASYNSPLHF. V is TRBV5-1 and J is TRBJ1-6; perhaps TRBD1 as D (5 bases). This CDR3 is built from 16 residues. V gave up 0 bases and J gave up 1 base, with 8 bases separating them. CDR1 SGHRS and CDR2 YFSETQ come from the germline V gene.

This rearrangement joins TRBV28 to TRBJ2-7; tentative D call: TRBD2 (5 bases). Germline values: CDR1 MDHEN, CDR2 SYDVKM. CDR3 size: 16 residues. The V end was cut by 1 base, the J end by 0 bases, with 13 bases between. The CDR3 region has the DNA TGTGCCAGCAGTTTATCCTCCACGGGGAGCTCCTACGAGCAGTACTTC. As protein: CASSLSSTGSSYEQYF.

The chain joins TRBV9 to TRBJ2-1; a weak D match, TRBD2 (5 bases). Germline V gene data show CDR1 as SGDLS and CDR2 as YYNGEE. V was clipped by 4 bases and J by 8 bases, with 16 bases between them. The CDR3 spans 14 residues. This CDR3 reads CASSLGFVGDEQFF. The CDR3 DNA sequence: TGTGCCAGCAGCCTGGGTTTCGTGGGAGATGAGCAGTTCTTC.

This rearrangement joins TRBV4-3 to TRBJ1-1, with D possibly TRBD1 on 5 matching bases. In germline, CDR1 is LGHNA, CDR2 YSLEER. V lost 0 bases to trimming and J lost 2 bases, with 10 bases between them. This CDR3 has 15 amino acids. CDR3 sequence: CASSQEQGGNTEAFF. The CDR3 nucleotides read TGCGCCAGCAGCCAAGAGCAGGGAGGAAACACTGAAGCTTTCTTT.

The gene calls are TRBV4-1 and TRBJ2-7; D uncertain. This CDR3 spans 12 amino acids. The germline CDR1 and CDR2 sequences are MGHRA and YSYEKL. V was pared by 0 bases and J by 3 bases, with 3 bases between. CDR3 protein: CASSQDSYEQYF. The CDR3 nucleotides read TGCGCCAGCAGCCAAGATAGCTACGAGCAGTACTTC.

This clone showed up just once. The chain uses TRBV12-5 and TRBJ1-5; D perhaps matches TRBD1 (6 bases). Per germline, CDR1 LGHNT and CDR2 FRNRAP. This CDR3 region has 20 residues. V lost 1 base and J 4 bases, leaving 26 bases between the germline ends. The CDR3 region is CASGLEKKETGGGRNQPQHF. The CDR3, as DNA: TGTGCTAGTGGTTTGGAAAAGAAGGAGACAGGAGGCGGTCGGAATCAGCCCCAGCATTTT.